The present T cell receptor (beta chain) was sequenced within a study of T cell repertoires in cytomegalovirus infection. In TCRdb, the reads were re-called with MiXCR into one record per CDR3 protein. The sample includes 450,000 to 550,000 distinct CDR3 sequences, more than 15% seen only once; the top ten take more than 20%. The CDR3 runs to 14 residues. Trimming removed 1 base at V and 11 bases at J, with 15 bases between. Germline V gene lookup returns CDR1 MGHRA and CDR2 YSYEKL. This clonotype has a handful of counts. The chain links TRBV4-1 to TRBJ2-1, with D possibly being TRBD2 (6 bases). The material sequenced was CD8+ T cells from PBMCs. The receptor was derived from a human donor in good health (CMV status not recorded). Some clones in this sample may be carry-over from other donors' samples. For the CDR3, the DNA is TGCGCCAGCAGCCAAGCTTTCGGGGGACGAAAGCAGTTCTTC. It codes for CASSQAFGGRKQFF.